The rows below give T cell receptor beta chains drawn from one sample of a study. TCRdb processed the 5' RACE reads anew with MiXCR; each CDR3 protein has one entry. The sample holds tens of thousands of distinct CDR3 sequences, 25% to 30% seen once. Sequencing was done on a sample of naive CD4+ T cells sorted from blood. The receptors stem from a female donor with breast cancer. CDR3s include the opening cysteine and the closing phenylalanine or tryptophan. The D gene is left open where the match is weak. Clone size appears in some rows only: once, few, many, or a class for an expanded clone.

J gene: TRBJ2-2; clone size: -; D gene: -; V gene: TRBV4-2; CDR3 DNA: TGTGCCAGCAGCCAAGATATAGGGCCGCCGGCCCGGGAGCTGTTTTTT; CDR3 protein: CASSQDIGPPARELFF
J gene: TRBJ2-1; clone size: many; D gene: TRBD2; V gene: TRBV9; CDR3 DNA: TGTGCCAGCAGCGTAACTTCTAGCGGGGAGCAGTTCTTC; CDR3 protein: CASSVTSSGEQFF
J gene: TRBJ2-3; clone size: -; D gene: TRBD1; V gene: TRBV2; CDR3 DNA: TGTGCCAGCGGGACAGCCACTTCAGATACGCAGTATTTT; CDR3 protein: CASGTATSDTQYF
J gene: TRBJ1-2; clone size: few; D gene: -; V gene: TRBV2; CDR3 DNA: TGTGCCAGCAGTCCCGAGGACGGAGGGGATGGCTACACCTTC; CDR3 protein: CASSPEDGGDGYTF
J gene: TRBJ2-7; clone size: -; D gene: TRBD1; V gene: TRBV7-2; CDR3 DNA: TGTGCCAGCAGCTTATCCAGGGGGAGTTACGAGCAGTACTTC; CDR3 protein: CASSLSRGSYEQYF
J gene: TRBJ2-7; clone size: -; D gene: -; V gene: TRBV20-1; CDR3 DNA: TGCGGTGCCAGCCCCCCGAGTCCAGCCTACGAGCAGTACTTC; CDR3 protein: CGASPPSPAYEQYF
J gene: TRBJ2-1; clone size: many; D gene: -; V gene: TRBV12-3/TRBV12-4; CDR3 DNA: TGTGCCAGCAGTCCCCCAAGGGGAGTGCACAATGAGCAGTTCTTC; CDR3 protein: CASSPPRGVHNEQFF
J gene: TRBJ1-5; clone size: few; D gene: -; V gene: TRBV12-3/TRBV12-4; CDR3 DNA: TGTGCCAGCAGTTTGAAGACAGAGTTATATAGCAATCAGCCCCAGCATTTT; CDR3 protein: CASSLKTELYSNQPQHF
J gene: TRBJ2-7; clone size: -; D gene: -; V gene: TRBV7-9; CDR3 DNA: TGTGCCAGCAGTTACCAAGGGGGAAACGAGCAGTACTTC; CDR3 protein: CASSYQGGNEQYF
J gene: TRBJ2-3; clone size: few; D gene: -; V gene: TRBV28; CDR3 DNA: TGTGCCAGCAGTTCGTCGGTTCCGCCAGATACGCAGTATTTT; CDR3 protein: CASSSSVPPDTQYF
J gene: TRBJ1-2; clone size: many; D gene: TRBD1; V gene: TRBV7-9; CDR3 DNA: TGTGCCAGCAGCCCGAGTCTAGGGGGCGCCGAAGGCTACACCTTC; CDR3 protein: CASSPSLGGAEGYTF
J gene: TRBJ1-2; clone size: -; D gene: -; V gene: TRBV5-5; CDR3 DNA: TGTGCCAGCAGCTTGGAATCGGGATTCTCTAACTATGGCTACACCTTC; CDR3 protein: CASSLESGFSNYGYTF
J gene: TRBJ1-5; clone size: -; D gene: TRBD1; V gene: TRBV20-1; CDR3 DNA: TGCAGTGCTAGGGTGACAGGGTGGAATCAGCCCCAGCATTTT; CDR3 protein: CSARVTGWNQPQHF
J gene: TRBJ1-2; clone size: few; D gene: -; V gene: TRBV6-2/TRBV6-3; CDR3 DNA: TGTGCCAGCAGTTACGGGTCATCGTGGGGCTATGGCTACACCTTC; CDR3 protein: CASSYGSSWGYGYTF
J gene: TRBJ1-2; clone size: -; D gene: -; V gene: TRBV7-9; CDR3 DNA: TGTGCCAGCAGCTTTTTCCCAGGGAGGAATTATGGCTACACCTTC; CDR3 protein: CASSFFPGRNYGYTF
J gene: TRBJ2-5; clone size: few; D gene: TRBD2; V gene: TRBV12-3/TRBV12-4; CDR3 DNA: TGTGCCAGCAGTTTATCGGGGGGTTCTCAAGAGACCCAGTACTTC; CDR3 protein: CASSLSGGSQETQYF
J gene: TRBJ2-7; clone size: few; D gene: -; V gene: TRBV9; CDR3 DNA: TGTGCCAGCAGCGCCTCTGTGGGGGTCGCTTCCTACGAGCAGTACTTC; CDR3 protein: CASSASVGVASYEQYF
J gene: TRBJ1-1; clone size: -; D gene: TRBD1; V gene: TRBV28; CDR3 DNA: TGTACCAGCAGTTTGGATCCAGGGGGCACTGAAGCTTTCTTT; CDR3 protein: CTSSLDPGGTEAFF
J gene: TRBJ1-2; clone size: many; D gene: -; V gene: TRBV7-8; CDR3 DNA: TGTGCCAGCAGCCCAGAGATGTTTAACTATGGCTACACCTTC; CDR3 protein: CASSPEMFNYGYTF